A single sample is the source of the 20 T cell receptor beta chains below, sequenced in a study of blood T cells in healthy people across ages. A second PCR, run for about 6 to 12 cycles, used a sample-barcoded 5' primer plus a J-beta primer mix. TCRdb ran MiXCR on the 5' RACE reads and lists one entry per CDR3 protein. Of about 1.4 million distinct CDR3 sequences in the sample, 55% to 75% are singletons; the top ten hold about 6.3%. Sequencing used blood. These receptors were taken from a man in his late teens or twenties in good health.

The chain uses TRBV2 and TRBJ2-3; 8 positions match TRBD1. Germline CDR1 is SNHLY and CDR2 is FYNNEI. This CDR3 has 14 amino acids. V shed 2 bases, J shed 5 bases, and the junction held 3 bases outside the gene matches. The DNA for the CDR3 is TGTGCCAGCAGTGAACAGGGGGCTCGAGATACGCAGTATTTT. It specifies CASSEQGARDTQYF.

This chain joins TRBV5-4 and TRBJ2-7; D unclear. This CDR3 has 13 residues. Trimming took off 6 bases at V and 2 bases at J, with 12 bases between the two ends. The germline V gene has CDR1 SGHNT and CDR2 YYREEE (reference sequence). CDR3 protein: CASTSTPTYEQYF. CDR3 nucleotides: TGTGCCAGCACCTCGACTCCAACCTACGAGCAGTACTTC.

This chain links TRBV6-5 with TRBJ2-2; D not resolved. V was trimmed by 8 bases and J by 0 bases, leaving 4 bases between them. There are 12 residues in the CDR3. CDR1 and CDR2 from the germline V gene are MNHEY and SVGAGI. DNA of the CDR3: TGTGCCAGCGGGGCGAACACCGGGGAGCTGTTTTTT. It codes for CASGANTGELFF.

This rearrangement joins TRBV5-1 to TRBJ2-4; D assignment may be TRBD1 or TRBD2 (5 bases each). Per germline, CDR1 SGHRS and CDR2 YFSETQ. Trimming removed 2 bases at V and 6 bases at J, with 12 bases between. The CDR3 extends over 14 amino acids. The CDR3 spells CASSFQGPGNIQYF. DNA of the CDR3: TGCGCCAGCAGCTTCCAGGGACCGGGAAACATTCAGTACTTC.

The table lists this clonotype with a few counts. The rearrangement uses TRBV12-3 or TRBV12-4 and TRBJ1-1; D not certain. V shed 2 bases and J shed 0 bases, with 4 bases lying between them. The CDR3 contains 13 residues. The CDR3 nucleotides are TGTGCCAGCAGTTTAAAGTTGAACACTGAAGCTTTCTTT. Its protein product is CASSLKLNTEAFF.

This clonotype came up a few times. A much more abundant neighbour one base away suggests this may be a read error. V gene TRBV29-1 combines with J gene TRBJ1-1; no reliable D call. In germline, CDR1 is SQVTM, CDR2 ANQGSEA. The V gene lost 3 bases and the J gene lost 3 bases, with 5 bases spanning the gap. The CDR3 totals 11 residues. The CDR3 loop reads CSVDRYTEAFF. The CDR3, as DNA: TGCAGCGTTGACAGGTACACTGAAGCTTTCTTT.

The rearrangement joins TRBV20-1 to TRBJ2-1; 8 bases align to TRBD2. In germline, CDR1 is DFQATT, CDR2 SNEGSKA (reference sequence). The CDR3 extends over 16 amino acids. Trimming removed 0 bases from V and 3 bases from J; junction bases left unmatched: 7. The CDR3 loop is CSARDDGTSGYNEQFF. The DNA of the CDR3 is TGCAGTGCTAGAGATGACGGGACTAGTGGCTACAATGAGCAGTTCTTC.

The CDR3 spells CASSNVRGREQYF. In DNA, the CDR3 is TGTGCCAGCAGCAACGTGAGGGGGCGAGAGCAGTACTTC. The rearrangement links TRBV6-1 to TRBJ2-4; 7 nucleotides line up with TRBD1. CDR1 and CDR2 (germline): MNHNS, SASEGT. This CDR3 contains 13 residues. Trimming cost V 6 bases and J 13 bases; bases outside gene matches: 12.

This chain connects TRBV20-1 to TRBJ2-1; 10 positions match TRBD2. This CDR3 comprises 14 residues. Germline CDR1 is DFQATT and CDR2 is SNEGSKA (reference sequence). V dropped 4 bases and J dropped 4; count of bases not matched to a gene: 4. The CDR3 DNA reads TGCAGTGCTACTAGCGGGGGCGATTACAATGAGCAGTTCTTC. Amino acids: CSATSGGDYNEQFF.

This sequence joins TRBV2 and TRBJ1-2; maybe TRBD1 (6 bases). V was shortened by 6 bases and J by 7 bases, with 12 bases between the two germline ends. The CDR3 length is 12 residues. Germline lookup yields CDR1 SNHLY and CDR2 FYNNEI. This CDR3 reads CASRPDSFGYTF. The CDR3 region has the DNA TGTGCCAGCAGGCCGGACAGCTTTGGCTACACCTTC. Drawing the rest from reference TRBV2 and TRBJ1-2, the complete variable domain is EPEVTQTPSHQVTQMGQEVILRCVPISNHLYFYWYRQILGQKVEFLVSFYNNEISEKSEIFDDQFSVERPDGSNFTLKIRSTKLEDSAMYFCASRPDSFGYTFGSGTRLTVV.

This chain joins TRBV15 and TRBJ2-6, with D possibly being TRBD1 (5 bases). This CDR3 is built from 18 residues. Germline assignment: CDR1 LNHNV and CDR2 YYDKDF (reference sequence). Deletions cut 0 bases from V and 1 base from J, with 13 bases between. The CDR3 nucleotides read TGTGCCACCAGCAGAGATCAGGGTAGTTCGTCTGGGGCCAACGTCCTGACTTTC. Encoded protein: CATSRDQGSSSGANVLTF.

There are a few counts of this clonotype. V usage is TRBV6-2 or TRBV6-3 and J usage is TRBJ2-7; D remains unclear. The germline CDR1 and CDR2 sequences are MNHEY and SVGEGT. Trimming removed 6 bases at V and 5 bases at J, with 11 bases between. This CDR3 has 12 residues. The DNA of the CDR3 is TGTGCCAGCAGCCGGATACCTGACGAGCAGTACTTC. Amino acids: CASSRIPDEQYF.

The CDR3 region is CASSHSRDRGYNEQYF. CDR3 DNA sequence: TGTGCCAGCAGCCACTCCCGGGACAGGGGGTACAATGAGCAGTACTTC. The rearrangement joins TRBV7-2 to TRBJ2-7; 11 bases fit TRBD1. Germline values: CDR1 SGHTA, CDR2 FQGNSA. This CDR3 has 16 residues. Unmatched junction bases numbered 13, after V lost 5 bases and J lost 7 bases.

The rearrangement joins TRBV29-1 to TRBJ2-7; TRBD2 agrees at 7 bases. The better agreement between TRBJ2-5 and the DNA end casts doubt on the J call. This CDR3 has 13 residues. CDR1 and CDR2 from the germline V gene are SQVTM and ANQGSEA. The CDR3 DNA reads as TGCAGCGTTCATCGGCCCGGGGGGGAGACCCAGTACTTC. Translation gives CSVHRPGGETQYF.

In nucleotides, the CDR3 is TGTGCCAGCAGCTTAGAGGTACTAGCGGGAGGGCCGGTAAATGAGCAGTTCTTC. Encoded protein: CASSLEVLAGGPVNEQFF. The chain combines TRBV7-9 with TRBJ2-1, with TRBD2 matching 13 bases. Germline loops: CDR1 SEHNR, CDR2 FQNEAQ (reference sequence). The V segment lost 1 base and the J segment 7 bases; nucleotides outside the gene matches: 10. There are 18 residues in the CDR3.

J is TRBJ1-1 and V is TRBV4-3; D unresolved. The CDR3 covers 13 residues. Trimming took 0 bases from V and 3 from J, leaving 5 bases between them. CDR1 and CDR2 from the germline V gene are LGHNA and YSLEER. This chain's CDR3 is CASSQDPDTEAFF. CDR3 nucleotides: TGCGCCAGCAGCCAAGATCCGGACACTGAAGCTTTCTTT.

A note on this clonotype: The junction differs from germline at one of its ends, possibly a read error. This chain uses TRBV7-9 with TRBJ2-3; D remains ambiguous. Per the germline V gene, CDR1 is SEHNR and CDR2 is FQNEAQ (reference sequence). This CDR3 comprises 12 residues. The CDR3 loop reads CASSPPADTRYF. CDR3 sequence (DNA): TGTGCCAGCAGCCCCCCGGCAGATACGCGGTATTTT. The full variable domain, in which reference TRBV7-9 and TRBJ2-3 provide the parts outside the CDR3, is DTGVSQNPRHKITKRGQNVTFRCDPISEHNRLYWYRQTLGQGPEFLTYFQNEAQLEKSRLLSDRFSAERPKGSFSTLEIQRTEQGDSAMYLCASSPPADTRYFGPGTRLTVL.

This clonotype was picked up a small number of times. The J gene is TRBJ2-7, the V gene TRBV4-1, with 9 positions matching TRBD2. The CDR3 is 18 amino acids. CDR1 and CDR2 (germline): MGHRA, YSYEKL. Unmatched junction bases numbered 12, after V lost 0 bases and J lost 3 bases. CDR3 sequence: CASSQDGLAGKLFYEQYF. As DNA, the CDR3 is TGCGCCAGCAGCCAAGATGGGCTAGCGGGAAAACTTTTCTACGAGCAGTACTTC.

The chain is built from TRBV28 and TRBJ2-4; D unresolved. The DNA end lines up better with TRBJ2-5; the J call may be wrong. The CDR3 consists of 13 residues. Germline assignment: CDR1 MDHEN and CDR2 SYDVKM. The CDR3 reads CASSFADRETQYF. The CDR3 DNA reads TGTGCCAGCAGTTTCGCGGACCGGGAGACCCAGTACTTC.

The chain uses TRBV11-2 and TRBJ2-3; D could derive from TRBD1 or TRBD2 (5 bases each). In germline, CDR1 is SGHAT, CDR2 FQNNGV. This CDR3 is built from 16 residues. V was clipped by 0 bases and J by 5 bases, with 15 bases between them. The CDR3 DNA reads as TGTGCCAGCAGCTTAGATCCTCACTTGAGGGGAGATACGCAGTATTTT. Protein sequence: CASSLDPHLRGDTQYF.